What follows is one T cell receptor (beta chain) and its context. It was during active infection that Seattle patients were enrolled and then longitudinally followed. In the original analysis: Reference gene primers were amplified, and this amplification served to estimate nucleated cell counts. Here immunoSEQ multiplex PCR was the method, and the copy in TCRdb shows in-frame clones only, minus some. The V and J calls and clone size are taken from that table; D and trimming were inferred from the DNA. The sample carries 300,000 to 400,000 clones, more than 75% recorded once. This entry comes from a study of blood T cell repertoires in COVID-19. Study context: The samples span acute and convalescent COVID-19 from the United States, Italy and Spain.

Germline loops: CDR1 SEHNR, CDR2 FQNEAQ (reference sequence). The CDR3 sequence is 14 residues long. The V gene end was trimmed by 1 base and the J gene end by 4 bases; junction bases not matched to a gene: 2. The sample consisted of peripheral blood. The clonotype was recovered from a woman aged 55-70 years with COVID-19, enrolled during active disease. The V gene is TRBV7-9, the J gene TRBJ2-3, with 7 bases fitting TRBD1. The CDR3 loop is CASSLEGTADTQYF. The CDR3 DNA is TGTGCCAGCAGCTTAGAAGGGACAGCAGATACGCAGTATTTT.